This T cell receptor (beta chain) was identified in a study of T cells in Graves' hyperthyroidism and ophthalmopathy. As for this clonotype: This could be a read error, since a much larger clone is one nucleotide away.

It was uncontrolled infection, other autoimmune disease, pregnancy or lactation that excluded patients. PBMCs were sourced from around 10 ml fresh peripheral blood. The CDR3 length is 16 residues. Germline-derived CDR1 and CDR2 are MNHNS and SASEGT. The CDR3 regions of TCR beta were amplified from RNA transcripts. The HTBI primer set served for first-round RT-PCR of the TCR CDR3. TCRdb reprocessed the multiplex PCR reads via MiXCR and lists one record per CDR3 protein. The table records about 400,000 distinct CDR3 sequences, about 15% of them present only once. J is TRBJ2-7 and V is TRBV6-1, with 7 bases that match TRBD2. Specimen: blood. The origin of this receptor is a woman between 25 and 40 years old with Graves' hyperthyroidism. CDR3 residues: CASTPGRIAGSYGQYF. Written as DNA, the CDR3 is TGTGCCAGCACCCCAGGGAGAATAGCGGGTTCCTACGGGCAGTACTTC.